This TCR beta chain came from a study of molecular identifiers for immune sequencing clone quantification. Study-level information: Sequencing covered four of five parts into which replicate RNA from around 20,000 or 100,000 naive CD8 cells was split.

MiXCR was run by TCRdb on the PCR reads, yielding one entry per CDR3 protein. Of 37,000 or so distinct CDR3 sequences listed, around a sixth are singletons. There are 16 residues in the CDR3. CDR1 SGHVS and CDR2 FQNEAQ come from the germline V gene. V gave up 4 bases and J gave up 0 bases; unmatched junction bases: 6. J is TRBJ1-5 and V is TRBV7-8; 7 bases are shared with TRBD1. The sequence was collected from a human donor in good health. Some libraries in this study had Jurkat cell RNA spiked in. The sample consisted of naive CD8+ T cells from blood, with Jurkat cell RNA spiked in. The subset denotes: FACS-sorted CD8+CD4-CCR7+CD45RA+ naive T cells. The CDR3 nucleotides are TGTGCCAGCAGCTGGGGACAGCACTATAGCAATCAGCCCCAGCATTTT. Translating it yields CASSWGQHYSNQPQHF.